These 5 T cell receptor beta chains were sequenced from one sample in a study of Graves' ophthalmopathy and Graves' hyperthyroidism. TCR beta CDR3 regions were amplified from RNA transcripts. HTBI-primed RT-PCR formed the first round, and a multiplex PCR formed the second. One entry per CDR3 protein results from TCRdb running MiXCR on the multiplex PCR reads. The sample includes hundreds of thousands of distinct CDR3 sequences, approximately 40% seen only once; the top ten take approximately 43%. The sequenced material came from peripheral blood. The receptors stem from an adult man with Graves' ophthalmopathy.

This clonotype was detected a few times. This rearrangement joins TRBV7-6 to TRBJ2-2; D tentatively reads TRBD1 or TRBD2 (5 bases each). The CDR3 is 15 residues long. The V and J ends lost 6 bases and 6 bases respectively, with 17 bases between them. Germline V CDR1 and CDR2: SGHVS, FNYEAQ. In nucleotides, the CDR3 is TGTGCCAGCAGTTCCGGGACCATGGGGGCCGGGGAGCTGTTTTTT. Protein sequence: CASSSGTMGAGELFF.

In its sample, this clonotype was seen many times. This chain uses TRBV10-1 with TRBJ2-7; no clear D. Deletions cut 8 bases from V and 3 bases from J, with 11 bases between. Germline V gene lookup returns CDR1 WNHNN and CDR2 SYGVQD (reference sequence). The CDR3 length is 12 residues. CDR3 protein: CASGEFGYEQYF. The CDR3 nucleotides are TGCGCCAGCGGGGAATTCGGCTACGAGCAGTACTTC.

Many counts were recorded for this clonotype. This chain joins TRBV19 and TRBJ1-1, with D possibly TRBD1 on 5 matching bases. The CDR3 is made up of 14 amino acids. Germline loops: CDR1 LNHDA, CDR2 SQIVND (reference sequence). The V end lost 5 bases, the J end lost 0 bases, and 10 bases lay between the germline ends. The CDR3 loop reads CASSDQGMNTEAFF. CDR3 in DNA: TGTGCCAGTAGTGACCAGGGTATGAACACTGAAGCTTTCTTT.

Only a few counts were recorded for this clonotype. The genes are TRBV14 and TRBJ2-5, with D perhaps assigned TRBD1 or TRBD2 (5 bases each). The ends were cut back, 1 base at V and 4 bases at J, with 10 bases in the middle. Germline CDR1 SGHDN, CDR2 FVKESK. The CDR3 extends over 14 amino acids. CDR3 nucleotide sequence: TGTGCCAGCAGCCAAGGATGGGACGTAGAGACCCAGTACTTC. Amino acids: CASSQGWDVETQYF.

This clonotype was recorded a few times. This rearrangement joins TRBV20-1 to TRBJ2-5, with D maybe TRBD2 (5 bases). This CDR3 is 13 amino acids long. Germline values: CDR1 DFQATT, CDR2 SNEGSKA (reference sequence). V was cut by 2 bases and J by 1 base, with 8 bases left in between. CDR3 in DNA: TGCAGTGCTAGATCGGGGTCCCAAGAGACCCAGTACTTC. It yields the protein CSARSGSQETQYF.